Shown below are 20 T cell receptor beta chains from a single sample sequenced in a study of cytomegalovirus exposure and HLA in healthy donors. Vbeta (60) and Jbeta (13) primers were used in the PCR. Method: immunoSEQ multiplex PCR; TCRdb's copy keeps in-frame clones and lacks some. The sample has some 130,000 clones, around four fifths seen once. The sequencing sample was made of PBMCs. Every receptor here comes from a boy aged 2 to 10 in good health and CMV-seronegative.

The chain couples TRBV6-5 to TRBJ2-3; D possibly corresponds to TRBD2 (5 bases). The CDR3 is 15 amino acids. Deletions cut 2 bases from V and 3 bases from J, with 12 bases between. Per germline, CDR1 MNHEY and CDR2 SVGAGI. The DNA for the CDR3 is TGTGCCAGCAGTTACGGTCGGGGTAGGACAGATACGCAGTATTTT. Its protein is CASSYGRGRTDTQYF.

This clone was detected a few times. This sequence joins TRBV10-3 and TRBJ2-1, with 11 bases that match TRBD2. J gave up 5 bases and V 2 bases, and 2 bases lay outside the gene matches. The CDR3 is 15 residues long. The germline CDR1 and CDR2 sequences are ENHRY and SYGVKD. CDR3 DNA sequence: TGTGCCATCAGTGAGAGGGGACTAGCGGACAATGAGCAGTTCTTC. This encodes CAISERGLADNEQFF.

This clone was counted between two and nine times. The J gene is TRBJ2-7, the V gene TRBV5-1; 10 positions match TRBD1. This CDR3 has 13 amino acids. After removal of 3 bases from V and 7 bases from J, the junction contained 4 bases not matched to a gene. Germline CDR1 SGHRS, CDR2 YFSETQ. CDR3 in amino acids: CASSSDRGLEQYV. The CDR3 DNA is TGCGCCAGCAGCTCCGACAGGGGGCTTGAGCAGTACGTC.

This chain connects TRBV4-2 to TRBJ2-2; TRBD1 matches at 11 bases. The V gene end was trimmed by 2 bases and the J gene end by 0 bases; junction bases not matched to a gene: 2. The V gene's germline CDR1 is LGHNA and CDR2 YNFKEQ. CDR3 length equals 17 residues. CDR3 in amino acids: CASSQQGQGANTGELFF. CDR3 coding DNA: TGTGCCAGCAGCCAACAGGGACAGGGGGCGAACACCGGGGAGCTGTTTTTT.

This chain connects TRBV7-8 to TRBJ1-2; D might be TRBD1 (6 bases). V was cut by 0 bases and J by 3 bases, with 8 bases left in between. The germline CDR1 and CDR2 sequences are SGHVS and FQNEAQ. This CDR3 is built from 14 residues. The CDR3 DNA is TGTGCCAGCAGCTTAGCAGGGGGGGACTATGGCTACACCTTC. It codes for CASSLAGGDYGYTF.

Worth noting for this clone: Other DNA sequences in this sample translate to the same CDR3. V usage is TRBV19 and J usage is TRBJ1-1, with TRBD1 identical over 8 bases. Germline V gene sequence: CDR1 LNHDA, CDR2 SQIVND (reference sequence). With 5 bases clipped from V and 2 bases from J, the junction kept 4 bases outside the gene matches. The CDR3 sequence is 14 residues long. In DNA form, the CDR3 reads TGTGCCAGTAGTTTACAGGGGGTCAACACTGAAGCTTTCTTT. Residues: CASSLQGVNTEAFF.

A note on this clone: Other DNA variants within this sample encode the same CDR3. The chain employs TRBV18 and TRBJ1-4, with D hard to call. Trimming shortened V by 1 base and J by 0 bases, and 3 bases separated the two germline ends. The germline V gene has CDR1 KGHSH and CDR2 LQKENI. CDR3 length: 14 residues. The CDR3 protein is CASSPRATNEKLFF. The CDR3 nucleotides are TGTGCCAGCTCACCACGAGCAACTAATGAAAAACTGTTTTTT.

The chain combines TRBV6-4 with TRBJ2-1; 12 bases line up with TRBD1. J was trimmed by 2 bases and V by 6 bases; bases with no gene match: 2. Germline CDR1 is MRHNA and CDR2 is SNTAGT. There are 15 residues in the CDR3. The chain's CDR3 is CASSRDRGPYNEQFF. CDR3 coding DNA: TGTGCCAGCAGCCGGGACAGGGGGCCCTACAATGAGCAGTTCTTC.

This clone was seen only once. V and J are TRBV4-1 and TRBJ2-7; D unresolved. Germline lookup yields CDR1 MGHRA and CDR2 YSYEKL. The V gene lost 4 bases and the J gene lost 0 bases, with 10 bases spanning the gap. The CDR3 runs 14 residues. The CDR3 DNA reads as TGCGCCAGCAGCCTGACACCGAGCTCCTACGAGCAGTACTTC. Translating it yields CASSLTPSSYEQYF.

CDR3 residues: CASRPHNTGELFF. The CDR3 coding sequence is TGTGCCAGCAGGCCACACAACACCGGGGAGCTGTTTTTT. The V gene is TRBV28, the J gene TRBJ2-2; D is unclear. The V end was cut by 6 bases, the J end by 2 bases, with 7 bases between. This CDR3 spans 13 amino acids. The germline V gene encodes CDR1 MDHEN and CDR2 SYDVKM.

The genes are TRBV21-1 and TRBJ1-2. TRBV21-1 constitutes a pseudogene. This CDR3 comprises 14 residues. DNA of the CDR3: TGTGCCAACCCAAGACAGACCGGGGGCTATGGCTACACCTTC. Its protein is CANPRQTGGYGYTF.

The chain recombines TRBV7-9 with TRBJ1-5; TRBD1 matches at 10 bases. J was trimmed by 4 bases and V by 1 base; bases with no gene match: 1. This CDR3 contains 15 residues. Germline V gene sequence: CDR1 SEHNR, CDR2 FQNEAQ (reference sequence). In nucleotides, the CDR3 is TGTGCCAGCAGCTTAGGGGACAGGGGAAATCAGCCCCAGCATTTT. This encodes CASSLGDRGNQPQHF.

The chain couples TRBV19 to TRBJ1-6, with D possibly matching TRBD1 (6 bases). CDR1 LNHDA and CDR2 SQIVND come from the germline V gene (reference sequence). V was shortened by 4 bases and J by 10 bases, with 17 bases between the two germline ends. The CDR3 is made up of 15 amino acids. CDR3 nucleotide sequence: TGTGCCAGTAGTAAAGGGGGTTTTCAAGGATCACCCCTCCACTTT. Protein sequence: CASSKGGFQGSPLHF.

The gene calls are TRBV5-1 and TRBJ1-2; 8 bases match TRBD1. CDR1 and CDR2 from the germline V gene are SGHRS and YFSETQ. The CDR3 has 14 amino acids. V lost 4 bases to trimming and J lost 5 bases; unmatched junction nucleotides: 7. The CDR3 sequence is CASSLGQGAYGYTF. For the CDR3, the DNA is TGCGCCAGCAGCCTGGGGCAGGGGGCGTATGGCTACACCTTC. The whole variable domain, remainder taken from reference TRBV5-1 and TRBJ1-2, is KAGVTQTPRYLIKTRGQQVTLSCSPISGHRSVSWYQQTPGQGLQFLFEYFSETQRNKGNFPGRFSGRQFSNSRSEMNVSTLELGDSALYLCASSLGQGAYGYTFGSGTRLTVV.

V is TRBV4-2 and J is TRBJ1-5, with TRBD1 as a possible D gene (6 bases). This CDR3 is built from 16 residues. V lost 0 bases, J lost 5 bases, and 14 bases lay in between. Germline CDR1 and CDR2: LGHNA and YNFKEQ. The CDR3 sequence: CASSQDGTGGYQPQHF. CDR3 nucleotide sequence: TGTGCCAGCAGCCAAGATGGGACGGGGGGCTATCAGCCCCAGCATTTT.

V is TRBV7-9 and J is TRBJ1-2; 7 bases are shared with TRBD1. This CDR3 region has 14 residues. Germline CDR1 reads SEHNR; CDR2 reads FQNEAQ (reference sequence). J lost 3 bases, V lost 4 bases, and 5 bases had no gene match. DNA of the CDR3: TGTGCCAGCAGCTCCCAGACAGGGTACTATGGCTACACCTTC. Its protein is CASSSQTGYYGYTF.

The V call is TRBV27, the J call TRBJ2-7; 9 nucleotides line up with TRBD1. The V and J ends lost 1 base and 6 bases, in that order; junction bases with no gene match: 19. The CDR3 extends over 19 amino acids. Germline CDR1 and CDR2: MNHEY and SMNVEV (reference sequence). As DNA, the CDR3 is TGTGCCAGCAGTTTATATCAGGTGCCGGGTACGGACAGGGGAAGCGAGCAGTACTTC. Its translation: CASSLYQVPGTDRGSEQYF.

The CDR3 loop is CASSSSRIQETQYF. The DNA for the CDR3 is TGTGCCAGCAGCTCCTCGAGGATCCAAGAGACCCAGTACTTC. The chain couples TRBV7-6 to TRBJ2-5; D call uncertain. The CDR3 sequence is 14 residues long. The V and J ends lost 4 bases and 1 base respectively, with 10 bases between them. Germline V gene data show CDR1 as SGHVS and CDR2 as FNYEAQ.

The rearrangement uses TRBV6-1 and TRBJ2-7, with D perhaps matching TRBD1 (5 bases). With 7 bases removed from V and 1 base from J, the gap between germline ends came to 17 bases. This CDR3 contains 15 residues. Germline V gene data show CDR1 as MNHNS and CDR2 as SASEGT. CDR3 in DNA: TGTGCCAGCACCGCTGGGGCCAAACCATCCTACGAGCAGTACTTC. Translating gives CASTAGAKPSYEQYF.

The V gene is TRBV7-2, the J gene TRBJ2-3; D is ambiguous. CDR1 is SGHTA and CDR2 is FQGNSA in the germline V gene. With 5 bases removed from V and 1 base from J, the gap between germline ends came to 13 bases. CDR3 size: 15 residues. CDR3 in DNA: TGTGCCAGCAGCATCCCCCTCCGGGGCACAGATACGCAGTATTTT. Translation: CASSIPLRGTDTQYF.